These 2 T cell receptor beta chains originate from one sample sequenced in a study of shared clonotypes between healthy human individuals. Here immunoSEQ multiplex PCR was the method, and the copy in TCRdb shows in-frame clones only, minus some. The sample carries approximately 1.9 million clones, 80% to 95% recorded once. Only CD45RO-negative cells positively selected for CCR7 counted as naive CD8 cells, so terminally differentiated effector memory CD45RA+ cells were excluded. Specimen: naive CD8+ T cells from PBMCs. Receptors originate from a man between 18 and 35 years old in good health. Some clones in this sample may be carry-over from other donors' samples.

V is TRBV7-9 and J is TRBJ2-5; 10 bases fit TRBD1. The CDR3 covers 19 residues. After removal of 5 bases from V and 4 bases from J, the junction contained 19 bases not matched to a gene. CDR1 SEHNR and CDR2 FQNEAQ come from the germline V gene (reference sequence). In DNA form, the CDR3 reads TGTGCCAGCAGCGCGTCGACAGGGGGCAGGCGGCTAGGTGGAGAGACCCAGTACTTC. This encodes CASSASTGGRRLGGETQYF. The full variable domain, with the rest looked up from reference TRBV7-9 and TRBJ2-5, is DTGVSQNPRHKITKRGQNVTFRCDPISEHNRLYWYRQTLGQGPEFLTYFQNEAQLEKSRLLSDRFSAERPKGSFSTLEIQRTEQGDSAMYLCASSASTGGRRLGGETQYFGPGTRLLVL.

V and J are TRBV10-3 and TRBJ2-5, with 12 nucleotides matching TRBD1. This CDR3 contains 14 residues. The germline gives CDR1 ENHRY, CDR2 SYGVKD. J gave up 5 bases and V 7 bases, and 5 bases lay outside the gene matches. CDR3 protein: CAIMGQGARETQYF. CDR3 coding DNA: TGTGCCATCATGGGACAGGGGGCTAGGGAGACCCAGTACTTC.